This TCR beta chain was captured in a study of T-cell reconstitution after alpha-beta-depleted transplantation in children. Study results and limitations: Reports say that about two months after transplant, the alpha-beta T cells came out of several hundred graft clones that had expanded.

The CDR3 runs to 14 residues. V was clipped by 5 bases and J by 7 bases; unmatched bases: 5. Germline V lookup: CDR1 SNHLY, CDR2 FYNNEI. Unique molecular identifiers featured in how the TCRbeta library was prepared. TCRdb passed the PCR reads through MiXCR, listing each CDR3 protein once. This sample has 400,000 to 550,000 distinct CDR3 sequences, with roughly 10% found just once. This clonotype was recorded many times. Its antigen is unknown. V usage is TRBV2 and J usage is TRBJ2-1, with 10 bases that match TRBD1. The sample here was PBMCs, taken before TCRalphabeta/CD19-depleted stem cell transplant. The receptor was derived from a child aged 2 to 15 with inherited bone marrow failure, due to receive a stem cell transplant. The chain's CDR3 is CASSNRDRGNEQFF. Here the CDR3 DNA reads TGTGCCAGCAGTAATCGGGACAGGGGTAATGAGCAGTTCTTC.